This T cell receptor (delta chain) was profiled in a study of γδ T cells in repeated Plasmodium falciparum infection. The study, taken as a whole, reports: Malian children's Vdelta2-negative repertoires appeared more expanded and less diverse than Australians'. In Vdelta2-negative, largely Vdelta1+, gammadelta repertoires, repeated controlled infections appeared to drive clonal selection waves.

TCRdb processed the multiplex PCR reads again with the CATT caller. The repertoire consists of 45,000 to 60,000 delta-chain clones, with 1.9% occurring once and the leading ten covering approximately 25%. Bulk repertoires came from Vgamma9/Vdelta2+ or Vdelta2-negative gammadelta T cells flow-sorted from PBMC. This clone was recorded at least ten times. Its specificity is unknown. V shed 0 bases, J shed 0 bases, and the junction held 12 bases outside the gene matches. This CDR3 contains 18 residues. Germline CDR1 and CDR2: GEAIGNYY and EKD. The rearrangement uses TRDV2 and TRDJ1; 7 bases line up with TRDD3. This clonotype was obtained from a pool of human donors (malaria-infected and uninfected, not separated). The sample comprised gamma-delta T cells from blood. The CDR3 loop reads CACDTVPYSGGNTDKLIF. In DNA form, the CDR3 reads TGTGCCTGTGACACCGTCCCGTACTCTGGGGGCAACACCGATAAACTCATCTTT.